The 11 T cell receptor beta chains listed next were all sequenced from one sample in a study of cytomegalovirus exposure and HLA in healthy donors. TCRdb's table, derived via immunoSEQ multiplex PCR, lists solely in-frame clones and lacks some. The table records some 98,000 clones, around 90% of them present only once. The sequencing input was PBMCs. Receptors were obtained from a woman in her 30s in good health and CMV-seronegative.

This chain joins TRBV14 and TRBJ2-2; no firm D call. The CDR3 spans 13 residues. V lost 2 bases and J lost 7, with 8 bases in between. Germline lookup yields CDR1 SGHDN and CDR2 FVKESK. CDR3 residues: CASSQLFGGELFF. The CDR3 nucleotides read TGTGCCAGCAGCCAACTATTTGGCGGGGAGCTGTTTTTT.

The chain links TRBV9 to TRBJ2-2; 10 bases line up with TRBD1. The CDR3 is made up of 17 amino acids. V shed 1 base, J shed 2 bases, and the junction held 5 bases outside the gene matches. Germline-derived CDR1 and CDR2 are SGDLS and YYNGEE. Here the CDR3 DNA reads TGTGCCAGCAGCGTAAGCCGGGACAGGGGTAACACCGGGGAGCTGTTTTTT. Encoded protein: CASSVSRDRGNTGELFF.

This clone appeared a few times. This chain connects TRBV11-3 to TRBJ2-3; D is unclear. Germline CDR1 is SGHNT and CDR2 is YENEEA. The CDR3 is 13 residues long. Trimming took off 0 bases at V and 6 bases at J, with 7 bases between the two ends. The CDR3 DNA is TGTGCCAGCAGCTTAGAGCCGGAGGATACGCAGTATTTT. Translation: CASSLEPEDTQYF. Full variable domain (missing parts from reference TRBV11-3 and TRBJ2-3): EAGVVQSPRYKIIEKKQPVAFWCNPISGHNTLYWYLQNLGQGPELLIRYENEEAVDDSQLPKDRFSAERLKGVDSTLKIQPAELGDSAVYLCASSLEPEDTQYFGPGTRLTVL.

This clone was counted a single time. V gene TRBV11-2 combines with J gene TRBJ2-3; 8 nucleotides line up with TRBD2. Unmatched junction bases numbered 7, after V lost 1 base and J lost 4 bases. CDR1 is SGHAT, CDR2 FQNNGV, per germline. This CDR3 comprises 16 residues. The CDR3 DNA follows: TGTGCCAGCAGCTTAGGTCGCGGGGGGAGAGCAGATACGCAGTATTTT. It specifies CASSLGRGGRADTQYF.

This chain uses TRBV4-1 with TRBJ1-1; the match to TRBD1 covers 8 bases. Germline CDR1 MGHRA, CDR2 YSYEKL. The CDR3 consists of 16 residues. The V segment lost 1 base and the J segment 3 bases; nucleotides outside the gene matches: 7. DNA for the CDR3: TGCGCCAGCAGCCAAGCAGGGGGCTTCTTGTACACTGAAGCTTTCTTT. It yields the protein CASSQAGGFLYTEAFF.

This clone was counted a single time. The V gene is TRBV4-3, the J gene TRBJ2-7; 9 bases align to TRBD1. The CDR3 has 16 residues. Germline-derived CDR1 and CDR2 are LGHNA and YSLEER. Unmatched junction bases numbered 9, after V lost 4 bases and J lost 2 bases. This chain's CDR3 is CASSRKSRDRAYEQYF. As DNA, the CDR3 is TGCGCCAGCAGCCGCAAAAGTCGGGACAGGGCCTACGAGCAGTACTTC.

The rearrangement uses TRBV2 and TRBJ2-5; 10 positions agree with TRBD1. The CDR3 is made up of 14 amino acids. The trim removed 7 bases at V and 3 bases at J, leaving 5 bases unmatched. CDR1 SNHLY and CDR2 FYNNEI come from the germline V gene. The CDR3 bases are TGTGCCAGCAACCCCGGGACAGGGGAAGAGACCCAGTACTTC. Translation gives CASNPGTGEETQYF.

The rearrangement links TRBV6-5 to TRBJ1-2, with a possible D match to TRBD1 (6 bases). Germline V gene lookup returns CDR1 MNHEY and CDR2 SVGAGI. Deletions cut 0 bases from V and 8 bases from J, with 10 bases between. CDR3 length equals 13 residues. This chain's CDR3 is CASSYSTGMGYTF. CDR3 sequence (DNA): TGTGCCAGCAGTTACTCGACAGGAATGGGCTACACCTTC.

The rearrangement joins TRBV28 to TRBJ2-7; perhaps TRBD2 as D (6 bases). V was clipped by 7 bases and J by 7 bases, with 11 bases between them. This CDR3 contains 11 residues. Germline lookup yields CDR1 MDHEN and CDR2 SYDVKM. The CDR3 sequence is CASTLGREQYF. CDR3 coding DNA: TGTGCCAGCACCCTGGGGAGGGAGCAGTACTTC.

This clone was seen a few times. CDR3 in amino acids: CASGHLNTEAFF. CDR3 coding DNA: TGCGCCAGTGGGCACCTCAACACTGAAGCTTTCTTT. The chain joins TRBV5-1 to TRBJ1-1; D not resolved. The CDR3 length is 12 residues. Germline V lookup: CDR1 SGHRS, CDR2 YFSETQ. V was pared by 8 bases and J by 2 bases, with 10 bases between.

This clone has a handful of counts. This chain joins TRBV11-2 and TRBJ1-5, with D perhaps TRBD1 (5 bases). This CDR3 has 14 residues. V was cut by 1 base and J by 3 bases, with 7 bases left in between. From germline, CDR1 is SGHAT and CDR2 FQNNGV. The CDR3 DNA reads as TGTGCCAGCAGCTTAGCAGGGAACAATCAGCCCCAGCATTTT. Its protein is CASSLAGNNQPQHF.